Listed below are T cell receptor beta chains from one sample, sequenced in a study of breast tumors, draining lymph nodes, adjacent tissues. TCRdb passed the multiplex PCR reads through MiXCR, listing each CDR3 protein once. The sample carries 170,000 or so distinct CDR3 sequences, around a third recorded once. The sequencing input was axillary lymph node tissue. These receptor sequences come from a female donor with breast cancer. Some clones in this sample may be carry-over from other donors' samples. CDR3s include the opening cysteine and the closing phenylalanine or tryptophan. Each record gives: D gene, J gene, V gene, clone size, CDR3 protein, CDR3 DNA. The D gene is left open where the match is weak. Part of the rows lack a size; the others show once, few, many or a class for expanded clones.

d_gene: .; j_gene: TRBJ2-1; v_gene: TRBV9; abundance: many; CDR3aa: CASSVAAESYNEQFF; CDR3nt: TGTGCCAGCAGCGTAGCGGCCGAAAGCTACAATGAGCAGTTCTTC
d_gene: TRBD2; j_gene: TRBJ2-3; v_gene: TRBV12-3/TRBV12-4; abundance: many; CDR3aa: CASTTVTSGIDTDTQYF; CDR3nt: TGTGCCAGCACCACCGTTACTAGCGGGATTGACACAGATACGCAGTATTTT
d_gene: TRBD1; j_gene: TRBJ2-3; v_gene: TRBV6-6; abundance: many; CDR3aa: CASSYPGTDHTDTQYF; CDR3nt: TGTGCCAGCAGTTACCCTGGGACAGACCACACAGATACGCAGTATTTT
d_gene: TRBD2; j_gene: TRBJ2-3; v_gene: TRBV19; abundance: many; CDR3aa: CASSSFYVGEGRSTQYF; CDR3nt: TGTGCCAGTAGTAGTTTTTATGTGGGGGAGGGAAGGTCAACGCAGTATTTT
d_gene: TRBD2; j_gene: TRBJ2-1; v_gene: TRBV20-1; abundance: many; CDR3aa: CSARVSGGADEQFF; CDR3nt: TGCAGTGCTAGAGTAAGCGGGGGGGCTGATGAGCAGTTCTTC
d_gene: .; j_gene: TRBJ2-5; v_gene: TRBV29-1; abundance: .; CDR3aa: CSVAQGFGGAAQETQYF; CDR3nt: TGCAGCGTCGCACAGGGATTCGGCGGGGCGGCTCAAGAGACCCAGTACTTC
d_gene: .; j_gene: TRBJ2-2; v_gene: TRBV7-9; abundance: .; CDR3aa: CASSLAVAGSSGNTGELFF; CDR3nt: TGTGCCAGCAGCTTAGCAGTCGCCGGTTCCTCTGGAAACACCGGGGAGCTGTTTTTT
d_gene: .; j_gene: TRBJ2-1; v_gene: TRBV24-1; abundance: many; CDR3aa: CATSAGSSYNEQFF; CDR3nt: TGTGCCACCAGTGCGGGGAGCTCCTACAATGAGCAGTTCTTC
d_gene: TRBD1; j_gene: TRBJ1-5; v_gene: TRBV5-5; abundance: many; CDR3aa: CASSSVDRVGEPQHF; CDR3nt: TGTGCCAGCAGCTCGGTAGACAGGGTGGGAGAACCCCAGCATTTT
d_gene: .; j_gene: TRBJ2-1; v_gene: TRBV10-1; abundance: once; CDR3aa: CARGLWTGRYNEQFF; CDR3nt: TGCGCCAGGGGGCTCTGGACCGGTCGATACAATGAGCAGTTCTTC
d_gene: .; j_gene: TRBJ1-1; v_gene: TRBV12-3/TRBV12-4; abundance: .; CDR3aa: CAGSLRGTNTEAFF; CDR3nt: TGTGCCGGCAGTTTACGAGGGACGAACACTGAAGCTTTCTTT
d_gene: .; j_gene: TRBJ2-5; v_gene: TRBV10-2; abundance: .; CDR3aa: CASSEWNNQPQYF; CDR3nt: TGCGCCAGCAGTGAATGGAACAATCAGCCCCAGTACTTC
d_gene: .; j_gene: TRBJ1-2; v_gene: TRBV7-6; abundance: many; CDR3aa: CASSLGGDGYTF; CDR3nt: TGTGCCAGCAGCTTAGGGGGGGATGGCTACACCTTC
d_gene: .; j_gene: TRBJ2-1; v_gene: TRBV7-9; abundance: .; CDR3aa: CASSIYLCSVGGRVEGNEQFF; CDR3nt: .
d_gene: TRBD1; j_gene: TRBJ2-1; v_gene: TRBV18; abundance: .; CDR3aa: CASSTKTGVHNEQFF; CDR3nt: TGTGCCAGCTCAACGAAGACAGGGGTCCACAATGAGCAGTTCTTC
d_gene: .; j_gene: TRBJ1-5; v_gene: TRBV2; abundance: many; CDR3aa: CASRAATGNNQPQHF; CDR3nt: TGTGCCAGCAGGGCCGCCACAGGGAACAATCAGCCCCAGCATTTT
d_gene: .; j_gene: TRBJ2-7; v_gene: TRBV2; abundance: .; CDR3aa: CARGQNRPPYEQYF; CDR3nt: TGTGCTAGAGGGCAGAATCGCCCCCCCTACGAGCAGTACTTC
d_gene: .; j_gene: TRBJ2-3; v_gene: TRBV19; abundance: .; CDR3aa: CASSIRAVGTDTQYF; CDR3nt: TGTGCCAGTAGTATAAGGGCGGTGGGCACAGATACGCAGTATTTT
d_gene: .; j_gene: TRBJ1-6; v_gene: TRBV9; abundance: many; CDR3aa: CASSVEGLGSPLHF; CDR3nt: TGTGCCAGCAGCGTAGAAGGACTTGGTTCACCCCTCCACTTT
d_gene: TRBD2; j_gene: TRBJ2-7; v_gene: TRBV20-1; abundance: many; CDR3aa: CSVLATSKSYEQYF; CDR3nt: TGCAGTGTTCTAGCGACTAGCAAGTCCTACGAGCAGTACTTC
d_gene: .; j_gene: TRBJ2-7; v_gene: TRBV4-1; abundance: many; CDR3aa: CASSQGYVRGEQYF; CDR3nt: TGCGCCAGCAGCCAAGGGTACGTTCGAGGGGAGCAGTACTTC
d_gene: .; j_gene: TRBJ2-7; v_gene: TRBV20-1; abundance: many; CDR3aa: CSARAYGRTYEQYF; CDR3nt: TGCAGTGCTAGAGCCTACGGTAGAACCTACGAGCAGTACTTC
d_gene: .; j_gene: TRBJ2-7; v_gene: TRBV29-1; abundance: many; CDR3aa: CSVEGGGLHSSYEQYF; CDR3nt: TGCAGCGTGGAAGGAGGGGGACTACATTCCTCCTACGAGCAGTACTTC
d_gene: .; j_gene: TRBJ1-4; v_gene: TRBV7-2; abundance: many; CDR3aa: CASSSQYQSEKLFF; CDR3nt: TGTGCCAGCAGCTCACAATACCAAAGTGAAAAACTGTTTTTT
d_gene: TRBD2; j_gene: TRBJ2-2; v_gene: TRBV5-1; abundance: .; CDR3aa: CASMPAGLGLAKGTGELFF; CDR3nt: TGCGCCAGCATGCCGGCAGGGTTGGGACTAGCGAAAGGCACCGGGGAGCTGTTTTTT
d_gene: .; j_gene: TRBJ2-7; v_gene: TRBV5-6; abundance: many; CDR3aa: CASSFSYEQYF; CDR3nt: TGTGCCAGCAGCTTTTCCTACGAGCAGTACTTC
d_gene: .; j_gene: TRBJ1-1; v_gene: TRBV20-1; abundance: many; CDR3aa: CSATSTENTEAFF; CDR3nt: TGCAGTGCTACATCAACAGAGAACACTGAAGCTTTCTTT
d_gene: .; j_gene: TRBJ2-5; v_gene: TRBV7-3; abundance: many; CDR3aa: CASSLGVQETQYF; CDR3nt: TGTGCCAGCAGCCTCGGGGTCCAAGAGACCCAGTACTTC
d_gene: .; j_gene: TRBJ1-4; v_gene: TRBV7-9; abundance: many; CDR3aa: CASSLVGTNEKLFF; CDR3nt: TGTGCCAGCAGCTTAGTGGGCACTAATGAAAAACTGTTTTTT
d_gene: .; j_gene: TRBJ2-1; v_gene: TRBV20-1; abundance: few; CDR3aa: CSASPGTMIAEQFF; CDR3nt: TGCAGTGCTAGTCCGGGAACTATGATTGCTGAGCAGTTCTTC
d_gene: .; j_gene: TRBJ2-1; v_gene: TRBV2; abundance: many; CDR3aa: CASSEGAIGGNNEQFF; CDR3nt: TGTGCCAGCAGTGAGGGTGCCATCGGGGGTAACAATGAGCAGTTCTTC
d_gene: TRBD2; j_gene: TRBJ2-1; v_gene: TRBV30; abundance: many; CDR3aa: CAWSKPGGEQFF; CDR3nt: TGTGCCTGGAGTAAACCGGGAGGTGAGCAGTTCTTC
d_gene: TRBD1; j_gene: TRBJ1-1; v_gene: TRBV4-2; abundance: few; CDR3aa: CASSRGRGTEAFF; CDR3nt: TGTGCCAGCAGCAGGGGGCGAGGCACTGAAGCTTTCTTT
d_gene: .; j_gene: TRBJ2-4; v_gene: TRBV19; abundance: few; CDR3aa: CASSMIPRTQGIQYF; CDR3nt: TGTGCCAGTAGTATGATCCCTCGGACCCAAGGCATTCAGTACTTC
d_gene: TRBD2; j_gene: TRBJ2-7; v_gene: TRBV6-7; abundance: .; CDR3aa: CAKTGTSGRASFYEQYF; CDR3nt: TGTGCCAAGACCGGGACTAGCGGGAGGGCCTCGTTCTACGAGCAGTACTTC
d_gene: TRBD2; j_gene: TRBJ2-1; v_gene: TRBV4-2; abundance: .; CDR3aa: CASNQEPSGNYNEQFF; CDR3nt: TGTGCCAGCAACCAAGAACCTAGCGGGAACTACAATGAGCAGTTCTTC
d_gene: .; j_gene: TRBJ1-6; v_gene: TRBV19; abundance: .; CDR3aa: CASSIAAGWDSPLHF; CDR3nt: TGTGCCAGTAGTATAGCAGCAGGGTGGGATTCACCCCTCCACTTT